This TCR beta chain derives from a study of cytomegalovirus exposure and HLA in healthy donors. Whole-study findings and limits: Several top significant clusters appeared, in a later analysis, to be linked to common viral pathogens.

Looked up from germline, CDR1 is SNHLY and CDR2 is FYNNEI. The CDR3 loop spans 16 amino acids. With 6 bases clipped from V and 4 bases from J, the junction kept 11 bases outside the gene matches. Comments on this clone: The antigen is unknown.

The PCR used 60 Vbeta and 13 Jbeta primers. The protocol was immunoSEQ multiplex PCR, while the TCRdb copy is restricted to in-frame clones and leaves out a portion. The top ten hold around 1.5% of the sample, which has under 150,000 clones, approximately 80% seen once. The chain couples TRBV2 to TRBJ1-3; 8 bases line up with TRBD1. The receptor was derived from a woman between 18 and 29 years old in good health and CMV-seronegative. Material for sequencing was PBMCs. The CDR3 bases are TGTGCCAGCAGGCTCAGACAGGGGACCTCGGGAAACACCATATATTTT. Protein product: CASRLRQGTSGNTIYF.